The rows below give T cell receptor beta chains drawn from one sample of a study of cytotoxic CD8 clonotypes in ibrutinib-treated CLL. The assay was immunoSEQ multiplex PCR, and TCRdb's table has in-frame clones only and misses some. Among 20,000 or so clones listed, approximately 74% were seen once. Sequencing was performed on PBMCs, taken before ibrutinib treatment. Receptors were obtained from a human donor with chronic lymphocytic leukemia. Both conserved end residues are part of each CDR3. Fields, in order: V gene, D gene, J gene, clone size, CDR3 DNA, CDR3 protein. A D gene is named only where the DNA matches it firmly. Clone size is stated in some rows and not others, as once, few, many or a class when expanded.

V: TRBV7-3; D: TRBD2; J: TRBJ2-1; size: .; DNA: TGTGCCAGCAGCCTCGCGGGAGGGGTAGCGCAGTTCTTC; CDR3: CASSLAGGVAQFF
V: TRBV5-1; D: .; J: TRBJ2-2; size: few; DNA: TGCGCCAGCAGCTTGGCCTTTGGGGGGAGCACCGGGGAGCTGTTTTTT; CDR3: CASSLAFGGSTGELFF
V: TRBV28; D: TRBD1; J: TRBJ2-2; size: .; DNA: TGTGCCAGCAGCCCAGGGGGCCCGAACACCGGGGAGCTGTTTTTT; CDR3: CASSPGGPNTGELFF
V: TRBV5-1; D: TRBD1; J: TRBJ2-7; size: .; DNA: TGCGCCAGCAGCTGGACAGGGGCCTACGAGCAGTACTTC; CDR3: CASSWTGAYEQYF
V: TRBV9; D: .; J: TRBJ1-2; size: .; DNA: TGTGCCAGCAGCCCCGGAGGCAGCACCCCCTATGGCTACACCTTC; CDR3: CASSPGGSTPYGYTF
V: TRBV6-6; D: TRBD2; J: TRBJ2-5; size: .; DNA: TGTGCCAGCAGTTACTCATACCGGGGGGAGGAGACCCAGTACTTC; CDR3: CASSYSYRGEETQYF
V: TRBV6-6; D: .; J: TRBJ2-1; size: few; DNA: TGTGCCAGCAGCCGAGTCAGGGACTACAATGAGCAGTTCTTC; CDR3: CASSRVRDYNEQFF
V: TRBV6-5; D: .; J: TRBJ2-3; size: once; DNA: TGTGCCAGCAGTTACTCGGAGGTCAGCACAGATACGCAGTATTTT; CDR3: CASSYSEVSTDTQYF
V: TRBV30; D: .; J: TRBJ2-7; size: few; DNA: TGTGCCTGGAGTAACACAGGGAACTACTACGAGCAGTACTTC; CDR3: CAWSNTGNYYEQYF
V: TRBV2; D: .; J: TRBJ1-2; size: .; DNA: TGTGCCAGCATGCGTCAGAGCTATGGCTACACCTTC; CDR3: CASMRQSYGYTF
V: TRBV27; D: TRBD2; J: TRBJ2-5; size: few; DNA: TGTGCCAGCAGCAGCGGGACCCAAGAGACCCAGTACTTC; CDR3: CASSSGTQETQYF
V: TRBV5-4; D: TRBD2; J: TRBJ2-7; size: .; DNA: TGTGCCAGCAGCAGAGGGCGGGAGAGGGAGCAGTACTTC; CDR3: CASSRGREREQYF
V: TRBV7-3; D: .; J: TRBJ1-1; size: .; DNA: TGTGCCAGCAGCTTAACATCGGGAGGTGAAGCTTTCTTT; CDR3: CASSLTSGGEAFF
V: TRBV19; D: TRBD1; J: TRBJ2-5; size: .; DNA: TGTGCCAGTAGTACCGGGACAGGAATAGAGACCCAGTACTTC; CDR3: CASSTGTGIETQYF
V: TRBV14; D: .; J: TRBJ2-2; size: .; DNA: TGTGCCAGCAGCCAGCTTCAGGACAGCTTTAACACCGGGGAGCTGTTTTTT; CDR3: CASSQLQDSFNTGELFF
V: TRBV10-1; D: TRBD2; J: TRBJ2-1; size: few; DNA: TGCGCCAGCAGTGAGGGACTAGAAGGTGAGCAGTTCTTC; CDR3: CASSEGLEGEQFF
V: TRBV6-5; D: .; J: TRBJ2-5; size: .; DNA: TGTGCCAGCAGTTGGGGAAGGGTGAATGTGGAGACCCAGTACTTC; CDR3: CASSWGRVNVETQYF
V: TRBV27; D: TRBD1; J: TRBJ2-1; size: .; DNA: TGTGCCAGCAGCTCTTTCCAGGGGGCCTACAATGAGCAGTTCTTC; CDR3: CASSSFQGAYNEQFF
V: TRBV5-1; D: TRBD2; J: TRBJ2-3; size: .; DNA: TGCGCCAGCAGCCGAACCCTACTAGCGGGAGAGCGCACAGATACGCAGTATTTT; CDR3: CASSRTLLAGERTDTQYF
V: TRBV9; D: .; J: TRBJ1-2; size: few; DNA: TGTGCCAGCAGCGTAGCCCCGGAAGGACGGGGCTACACCTTC; CDR3: CASSVAPEGRGYTF
V: TRBV5-1; D: .; J: TRBJ1-3; size: .; DNA: TGCGCCAGCAGCTTAAGGGGCTCTGGAAACACCATATATTTT; CDR3: CASSLRGSGNTIYF
V: TRBV4-2; D: TRBD2; J: TRBJ2-1; size: .; DNA: TGTGCCAGCAGATCGACTAGCGCCAATGAGCAGTTCTTC; CDR3: CASRSTSANEQFF
V: TRBV10-3; D: TRBD2; J: TRBJ2-7; size: .; DNA: TGTGCCATCAGCTTAACTAGCGGGCAAGGCGAGCAGTACTTC; CDR3: CAISLTSGQGEQYF
V: TRBV11-2; D: .; J: TRBJ2-1; size: .; DNA: TGTGCCAGCAGCCCTGGTAGCAGAGACAATGAGCAGTTCTTC; CDR3: CASSPGSRDNEQFF
V: TRBV2; D: .; J: TRBJ2-2; size: .; DNA: TGTGCCAGCTTCGGGAGTCCCGGGGAGCTGTTTTTT; CDR3: CASFGSPGELFF
V: TRBV28; D: TRBD1; J: TRBJ1-2; size: few; DNA: TGTGCCAGCAGTCCCCAGACAGGGACCTATGGCTACACCTTC; CDR3: CASSPQTGTYGYTF
V: TRBV10-3; D: TRBD1; J: TRBJ2-3; size: few; DNA: TGTGCCATCAGACAGGGGCCTAGCACAGATACGCAGTATTTT; CDR3: CAIRQGPSTDTQYF
V: TRBV7-3; D: .; J: TRBJ2-1; size: .; DNA: TGTGCCAGCAGCCGCACTCGGCTAGCGAGAGGCAATGAGCAGTTCTTC; CDR3: CASSRTRLARGNEQFF
V: TRBV28; D: TRBD2; J: TRBJ2-1; size: few; DNA: TGTGCCAGCAGTTTGGTAGGGACTAGCGGGATAACGAGCTCCTACAATGAGCAGTTCTTC; CDR3: CASSLVGTSGITSSYNEQFF
V: TRBV5-4; D: .; J: TRBJ2-7; size: few; DNA: TGTGCCAGCAGCCCCGGTCCGGCCCGTAATTCCTACGAGCAGTACTTC; CDR3: CASSPGPARNSYEQYF
V: TRBV7-9; D: .; J: TRBJ2-1; size: few; DNA: TGTGCCAGCAGCTTAGTGGTCAGCTCCTACAATGAGCAGTTCTTC; CDR3: CASSLVVSSYNEQFF
V: TRBV15; D: .; J: TRBJ2-1; size: .; DNA: TGTGCCACCAGCAGAGAGACAGCGGTTAGCTCCTACAATGAGCAGTTCTTC; CDR3: CATSRETAVSSYNEQFF
V: TRBV7-6; D: .; J: TRBJ2-1; size: .; DNA: TGTGCCAGCAGCTTAGGCAGGGGCGGCAATGAGCAGTTCTTC; CDR3: CASSLGRGGNEQFF
V: TRBV4-1; D: .; J: TRBJ1-1; size: .; DNA: TGCGCCAGCAGCCAAGATTGGGAAGTGAGGACTGAAGCTTTCTTT; CDR3: CASSQDWEVRTEAFF
V: TRBV7-2; D: TRBD1; J: TRBJ2-2; size: few; DNA: TGTGCCAGCAGCCATGGGACAGGGAAAACCGGGGAGCTGTTTTTT; CDR3: CASSHGTGKTGELFF
V: TRBV4-1; D: .; J: TRBJ1-2; size: .; DNA: TGCGCCAGCAGCCAAGATGGGGGATATGGCTACACCTTC; CDR3: CASSQDGGYGYTF
V: TRBV6-6; D: .; J: TRBJ2-1; size: .; DNA: TGTGCCAGCACCTTCCGCGGGAACGCTCCGTTCTTC; CDR3: CASTFRGNAPFF
V: TRBV28; D: TRBD1; J: TRBJ2-7; size: .; DNA: TGTGCCAGCAGTTTCGGGACAGGGGGTGGGTACGAGCAGTACTTC; CDR3: CASSFGTGGGYEQYF
V: TRBV6-1; D: .; J: TRBJ2-6; size: .; DNA: TGTGCCAGCAGTGAAAAGATCGGCCCTGGGGCCAACGTCCTGACTTTC; CDR3: CASSEKIGPGANVLTF
V: TRBV2; D: TRBD1; J: TRBJ2-1; size: .; DNA: TGTGCCAGCAGGAGGACAGGGGACAATGAGCAGTTCTTC; CDR3: CASRRTGDNEQFF
V: TRBV28; D: TRBD2; J: TRBJ2-1; size: .; DNA: TGTGCCAGCAGCCAGACTTGGACTAGCGGATACGACAATGAGCAGTTCTTC; CDR3: CASSQTWTSGYDNEQFF
V: TRBV19; D: TRBD1; J: TRBJ2-1; size: .; DNA: TGTGCCAGTAGTCCAGGGGGCCCGCACAATGAGCAGTTCTTC; CDR3: CASSPGGPHNEQFF
V: TRBV19; D: TRBD2; J: TRBJ2-1; size: .; DNA: TGTGCCAGTAGTACGGGACTAGCGGGTGAGCAGTTCTTC; CDR3: CASSTGLAGEQFF
V: TRBV30; D: .; J: TRBJ1-1; size: few; DNA: TGTGCCTGGAGGTGGGAGAGGAACACTGAAGCTTTCTTT; CDR3: CAWRWERNTEAFF
V: TRBV7-2; D: .; J: TRBJ2-1; size: .; DNA: TGTGCCAGCAGCTTAGATAGGAACAATGAGCAGTTCTTC; CDR3: CASSLDRNNEQFF
V: TRBV19; D: .; J: TRBJ2-3; size: .; DNA: TGTGCCAGTACCATCAAGCAGGGAACAGATACGCAGTATTTT; CDR3: CASTIKQGTDTQYF
V: TRBV29-1; D: .; J: TRBJ2-3; size: .; DNA: TGCAGCGTTGTATCTGCCAGGCAAGTGGCGGTGCAGTATTTT; CDR3: CSVVSARQVAVQYF